These 24 T cell receptor beta chains were sequenced from one sample in a study of blood T cell repertoires in COVID-19 (TCRdb year 2020). Library preparation employed the immunoSEQ multiplex PCR assay. TCRdb provides this immuneACCESS table in a form limited to in-frame rearrangements. Some clones are lacking; in checked studies, under half of them reflect an unresolved V gene, and why the rest are absent is not known. The sample includes about 100,000 clones, with approximately 86% observed a single time. The ten largest clonotypes hold roughly 5% of the sample. The sequencing sample was made of peripheral blood. The receptors derive from a human donor in a cohort sampled during active COVID-19.

The V gene is TRBV5-4, the J gene TRBJ1-1, with TRBD1 as a possible D gene (5 bases). From germline, CDR1 is SGHNT and CDR2 YYREEE (reference sequence). This CDR3 is 14 amino acids long. V lost 3 bases and J lost 4, with 13 bases in between. The CDR3 DNA reads TGTGCCAGCAGCTGGGGCCCTTCCGCCACTGAAGCTTTCTTT. This encodes CASSWGPSATEAFF.

V is TRBV20-1 and J is TRBJ2-5; D ambiguous. V was trimmed by 3 bases and J by 5 bases, leaving 4 bases between them. CDR1 and CDR2 (germline): DFQATT, SNEGSKA (reference sequence). The CDR3 spans 10 residues. The CDR3: CSASQETQYF. CDR3 bases: TGCAGTGCTAGTCAGGAGACCCAGTACTTC.

The gene calls are TRBV27 and TRBJ2-3; 13 nucleotides agree with TRBD2. The CDR3 has 17 residues. The V segment lost 5 bases and the J segment 5 bases; nucleotides outside the gene matches: 10. The germline V gene encodes CDR1 MNHEY and CDR2 SMNVEV (reference sequence). CDR3 residues: CASSPWTSGRNQDTQYF. As DNA, the CDR3 is TGTGCCAGCAGTCCCTGGACTAGCGGGAGAAATCAAGATACGCAGTATTTT.

The chain joins TRBV5-1 to TRBJ2-7; 10 bases are a match to TRBD1. Germline V CDR1 and CDR2: SGHRS, YFSETQ. This CDR3 contains 15 residues. V shed 1 base and J 6 bases; nucleotides not matched to a gene: 7. CDR3 DNA sequence: TGCGCCAGCAGCTTGATGGGACAGGGGTCTATCGAGCAGTACTTC. It encodes CASSLMGQGSIEQYF.

The V gene is TRBV7-8, the J gene TRBJ2-7; 7 nucleotides agree with TRBD2. This CDR3 has 16 amino acids. In germline, CDR1 is SGHVS, CDR2 FQNEAQ. V shed 4 bases and J 2 bases; nucleotides not matched to a gene: 11. The CDR3 protein is CASSSTVEGRAYEQYF. The CDR3, as DNA: TGTGCCAGCAGCTCTACAGTGGAGGGGAGGGCCTACGAGCAGTACTTC.

V is TRBV5-6 and J is TRBJ2-2, with TRBD2 identical over 8 bases. This CDR3 is 15 amino acids long. V gave up 2 bases and J gave up 4 bases; unmatched junction bases: 4. Germline-derived CDR1 and CDR2 are SGHDT and YYEEEE. The CDR3 here is CASSFSGRGTGELFF. In DNA, the CDR3 is TGTGCCAGCAGCTTCAGCGGGAGAGGCACCGGGGAGCTGTTTTTT.

The gene calls are TRBV27 and TRBJ1-4, with D maybe TRBD1 (6 bases). There are 18 residues in the CDR3. Germline V gives CDR1 MNHEY, CDR2 SMNVEV (reference sequence). V was cut by 5 bases and J by 8 bases, with 27 bases left in between. CDR3 coding DNA: TGTGCCAGCAGTCCCCCCTCGGGGGCGGGGGGCTCGCGAGAAAAACTGTTTTTT. Its translation: CASSPPSGAGGSREKLFF.

The V and J genes are TRBV2 and TRBJ1-5; maybe TRBD1 (5 bases). The CDR3 spans 14 residues. V lost 6 bases and J lost 8, with 17 bases in between. Germline loops: CDR1 SNHLY, CDR2 FYNNEI. CDR3 sequence (DNA): TGTGCCAGCAGCCGGGCGACGGGGGGGGAGCCCCAGCATTTT. It translates to CASSRATGGEPQHF.

This clone is medium-sized by share. V is TRBV5-6 and J is TRBJ2-2; 11 nucleotides line up with TRBD2. The V gene's germline CDR1 is SGHDT and CDR2 YYEEEE. The junction had 4 bases not matched to a gene; V was cut back by 0 bases and J by 6 bases. The CDR3 has 16 amino acids. In nucleotides, the CDR3 is TGTGCCAGCAGCTTGGATAGCGGGAGGGTAGCCGGGGAGCTGTTTTTT. Residues: CASSLDSGRVAGELFF.

The chain recombines TRBV30 with TRBJ1-1, with D perhaps matching TRBD1 (5 bases). Germline V CDR1 and CDR2: GTSNPN, SVGIG (reference sequence). The CDR3 covers 11 residues. CDR3 loop: CQGWVITEAFF. The CDR3 DNA reads as TGTCAGGGTTGGGTAATCACTGAAGCTTTCTTT.

This clone has only one observation. V gene TRBV7-8 combines with J gene TRBJ2-1, with a weak D call TRBD1 (5 bases). V was shortened by 1 base and J by 1 base, with 11 bases between the two germline ends. The CDR3 is 16 amino acids. Germline loops: CDR1 SGHVS, CDR2 FQNEAQ. The CDR3 loop is CASSLVLSGSYNEQFF. DNA of the CDR3: TGTGCCAGCAGCTTAGTTCTGTCAGGGTCCTACAATGAGCAGTTCTTC.

The chain uses TRBV4-1 and TRBJ2-1, with D possibly matching TRBD2 (6 bases). Trimming took 5 bases from V and 6 from J, leaving 17 bases between them. CDR3 size: 15 residues. The germline CDR1 and CDR2 sequences are MGHRA and YSYEKL. The CDR3 DNA follows: TGCGCCAGCAGCTCCCCGGGACTTGGAATCAATGAGCAGTTCTTC. Residues: CASSSPGLGINEQFF.

This clone is a singleton in its sample. This chain links TRBV19 with TRBJ2-7, with D perhaps TRBD1 (5 bases). CDR3 size: 11 residues. Trimming stripped 3 bases from V and 6 bases from J, with 6 bases between. Germline-derived CDR1 and CDR2 are LNHDA and SQIVND (reference sequence). The CDR3 spells CASSMGREQYF. Written as DNA, the CDR3 is TGTGCCAGTAGTATGGGGCGCGAGCAGTACTTC.

This clone was detected many times. This chain joins TRBV28 and TRBJ1-2, with a tentative D call TRBD1 (6 bases). V gave up 3 bases and J gave up 6 bases, with 14 bases separating them. Germline V gene lookup returns CDR1 MDHEN and CDR2 SYDVKM. The CDR3 is 14 amino acids. Here the CDR3 reads CASSFVGGKNGYTF. The CDR3 nucleotides read TGTGCCAGCAGTTTTGTAGGGGGTAAGAATGGCTACACCTTC.

The CDR3 reads CASSPDRGPQETQYF. The CDR3 DNA is TGTGCCAGCAGCCCCGACAGGGGTCCTCAAGAGACCCAGTACTTC. The V call is TRBV7-2, the J call TRBJ2-5; 8 positions agree with TRBD1. Trimming took 5 bases from V and 2 from J; bases not matched to a gene: 7. The CDR3 runs to 15 residues. Germline CDR1 SGHTA, CDR2 FQGNSA. Based on the CDR3 plus reference TRBV7-2 and TRBJ2-5, the full variable domain is GAGVSQSPSNKVTEKGKDVELRCDPISGHTALYWYRQSLGQGLEFLIYFQGNSAPDKSGLPSDRFSAERTGGSVSTLTIQRTQQEDSAVYLCASSPDRGPQETQYFGPGTRLLVL.

The chain links TRBV15 to TRBJ1-2, with a weak D call TRBD1 (5 bases). The CDR3 totals 13 residues. Germline CDR1 and CDR2: LNHNV and YYDKDF (reference sequence). The V end lost 2 bases, the J end lost 4 bases, and 8 bases lay between the germline ends. The CDR3: CATSRRQTYGYTF. The CDR3 DNA is TGTGCCACCAGCAGACGACAGACCTATGGCTACACCTTC.

This clone has a handful of counts. The gene calls are TRBV4-2 and TRBJ2-7, with 7 nucleotides matching TRBD2. V shed 1 base and J 4 bases; nucleotides not matched to a gene: 10. The germline CDR1 and CDR2 sequences are LGHNA and YNFKEQ. The CDR3 contains 16 residues. The CDR3 here is CASSQVPSGESYEQYF. The CDR3 region has the DNA TGTGCCAGCAGCCAAGTTCCAAGCGGGGAATCTTACGAGCAGTACTTC.

The chain combines TRBV5-1 with TRBJ2-1; 8 nucleotides align to TRBD2. The CDR3 covers 15 residues. J gave up 2 bases and V 1 base, and 2 bases lay outside the gene matches. Germline values: CDR1 SGHRS, CDR2 YFSETQ. CDR3 residues: CASSLQTSAYNEQFF. Written as DNA, the CDR3 is TGCGCCAGCAGCTTGCAGACTAGCGCCTACAATGAGCAGTTCTTC. The full variable domain, its missing parts supplied by reference TRBV5-1 and TRBJ2-1, is KAGVTQTPRYLIKTRGQQVTLSCSPISGHRSVSWYQQTPGQGLQFLFEYFSETQRNKGNFPGRFSGRQFSNSRSEMNVSTLELGDSALYLCASSLQTSAYNEQFFGPGTRLTVL.

V is TRBV3-1 (or the pseudogene TRBV3-2) and J is TRBJ1-3; no reliable D call. CDR1 and CDR2 (germline): LGHDT, YNNKEL (reference sequence). The ends were cut back, 4 bases at V and 0 bases at J, with 7 bases in the middle. The CDR3 sequence is 14 residues long. The CDR3 DNA follows: TGTGCCAGCAGCCGCGAGTACTCTGGAAACACCATATATTTT. It yields the protein CASSREYSGNTIYF.

This sequence joins TRBV6-5 and TRBJ1-1; no clear D. CDR3 length: 13 amino acids. V lost 2 bases to trimming and J lost 11 bases, with 15 bases between them. The germline CDR1 and CDR2 sequences are MNHEY and SVGAGI. The CDR3 protein is CASSYESGGWAFF. In nucleotides, the CDR3 is TGTGCCAGCAGTTACGAATCAGGAGGGTGGGCTTTCTTT.

The chain links TRBV11-2 to TRBJ2-6; D possibly corresponds to TRBD1 (5 bases). The CDR3 runs 19 residues. Looked up from germline, CDR1 is SGHAT and CDR2 is FQNNGV. With 3 bases removed from V and 2 bases from J, the gap between germline ends came to 20 bases. Here the CDR3 DNA reads TGTGCCAGCAGCTTTTCGAATCAGGGTCTCGCCGCTGGGGCCAACGTCCTGACTTTC. Protein: CASSFSNQGLAAGANVLTF.

V is TRBV11-2 and J is TRBJ2-7; 14 bases map to TRBD2. Trimming removed 5 bases from V and 5 bases from J; junction bases left unmatched: 14. CDR3 length: 18 residues. Germline CDR1 SGHAT, CDR2 FQNNGV. The CDR3 DNA sequence: TGTGCCAGCAGCCCCCGTTATAGACCGGGACTAGCGGGGGACGAGCAGTACTTC. It encodes CASSPRYRPGLAGDEQYF.

The chain combines TRBV7-6 with TRBJ2-1, with 12 positions matching TRBD2. V shed 3 bases, J shed 10 bases, and the junction held 1 base outside the gene matches. CDR1 and CDR2 (germline): SGHVS, FNYEAQ. The CDR3 runs 13 residues. CDR3 DNA sequence: TGTGCCAGCAGCTTCGGACTAGCGGGAGAGCAGTTCTTC. It specifies CASSFGLAGEQFF.

V usage is TRBV7-2 and J usage is TRBJ2-7, with D perhaps TRBD2 (6 bases). Trimming took off 0 bases at V and 1 base at J, with 10 bases between the two ends. CDR3 size: 15 residues. CDR1 and CDR2 from the germline V gene are SGHTA and FQGNSA. Here the CDR3 DNA reads TGTGCCAGCAGCTTAGCCTTCGGGGGTTCCTACGAGCAGTACTTC. Translated, it gives CASSLAFGGSYEQYF.